This TCR beta chain was sequenced in a study of cytomegalovirus exposure and HLA in healthy donors. Broader study findings: For cytomegalovirus status, the classifier reportedly gave diagnoses with high specificity and sensitivity.

A word on this clone: Its matching antigen is unknown.

Germline CDR1 and CDR2: SSHAT and FNYEAQ (reference sequence). Trimming removed 4 bases from V and 7 bases from J; junction bases left unmatched: 7. The CDR3 runs 13 residues. PCR was performed using 60 Vbeta and 13 Jbeta primers. The protocol was immunoSEQ multiplex PCR, while the TCRdb copy is restricted to in-frame clones and leaves out a portion. The repertoire holds 25,000 to 30,000 clones, with approximately 70% as singletons. The V call is TRBV7-7, the J call TRBJ2-7; 7 positions match TRBD1. The clonotype originates from a woman between 45 and 60 years old in good health and CMV-seronegative. The sequencing input was PBMCs. This CDR3 is CASSSDRSTEQYF. CDR3 sequence (DNA): TGTGCCAGCAGCTCGGACAGGTCTACGGAGCAGTACTTC. Together with reference TRBV7-7 and TRBJ2-7, the CDR3 gives the full variable domain: GAGVSQSPRYKVTKRGQDVTLRCDPISSHATLYWYQQALGQGPEFLTYFNYEAQPDKSGLPSDRFSAERPEGSISTLTIQRTEQRDSAMYRCASSSDRSTEQYFGPGTRLTVT.